Below are 18 T cell receptor beta chains sequenced from a single sample in a study of blood T cell repertoires in COVID-19. Clones were read by immunoSEQ multiplex PCR, and TCRdb kept only the in-frame ones, dropping some. Of tens of thousands of clones listed, about 89% are singletons. Sequencing was carried out using peripheral blood. These receptor sequences come from an older woman with acute or convalescent COVID-19.

This rearrangement joins TRBV19 to TRBJ2-1, with D possibly TRBD2 on 5 matching bases. The V gene's germline CDR1 is LNHDA and CDR2 SQIVND (reference sequence). The CDR3 length is 12 residues. V was cut by 8 bases and J by 4 bases, with 9 bases left in between. CDR3 amino acids: CASLGEYNEQFF. CDR3 nucleotide sequence: TGTGCCAGTCTGGGAGAGTACAATGAGCAGTTCTTC.

The V gene is TRBV7-2, the J gene TRBJ2-7; the match to TRBD2 covers 7 bases. Germline CDR1 is SGHTA and CDR2 is FQGNSA. The V segment lost 3 bases and the J segment 2 bases; nucleotides outside the gene matches: 1. This CDR3 comprises 13 residues. CDR3 nucleotide sequence: TGTGCCAGCAGCTTGGGGAGGGCCTACGAGCAGTACTTC. This translates into CASSLGRAYEQYF.

The chain employs TRBV11-2 and TRBJ2-7; 7 nucleotides agree with TRBD2. Germline V CDR1 and CDR2: SGHAT, FQNNGV. CDR3 length: 13 amino acids. The ends lost 1 base at V and 6 bases at J; junction bases unmatched: 3. DNA of the CDR3: TGTGCCAGCAGCTTAGGGGGGGGGACCGAGCAGTACTTC. It codes for CASSLGGGTEQYF.

V and J are TRBV4-3 and TRBJ2-1, with TRBD2 identical over 12 bases. Germline V lookup: CDR1 LGHNA, CDR2 YSLEER. V trimming: 1 base; J trimming: 4 bases; junction bases outside the gene matches: 2. The CDR3 is made up of 16 amino acids. The DNA for the CDR3 is TGCGCCAGCAGCCAAGTCGGACTAGCGGGATACAATGAGCAGTTCTTC. Its protein product is CASSQVGLAGYNEQFF.

The chain recombines TRBV12-3 or TRBV12-4 with TRBJ1-5; D gene uncertain. The CDR3 spans 12 residues. V was trimmed by 3 bases and J by 3 bases, leaving 3 bases between them. CDR3: CASSFNNQPQHF. CDR3 nucleotides: TGTGCCAGCAGTTTCAACAATCAGCCCCAGCATTTT.

The V gene is TRBV7-2, the J gene TRBJ2-1; D unresolved. Germline assignment: CDR1 SGHTA and CDR2 FQGNSA. CDR3 size: 15 residues. The ends were cut back, 1 base at V and 7 bases at J, with 14 bases in the middle. CDR3 loop: CASSLVSSYRNEQFF. The CDR3 DNA reads as TGTGCCAGCAGCTTAGTGAGTTCCTACCGTAATGAGCAGTTCTTC.

The chain recombines TRBV7-9 with TRBJ1-2; a possible D gene is TRBD1 (5 bases). The V gene lost 2 bases and the J gene lost 0 bases, with 10 bases spanning the gap. Per the germline V gene, CDR1 is SEHNR and CDR2 is FQNEAQ (reference sequence). This CDR3 has 15 residues. The CDR3 sequence is CASSLTGPANYGYTF. The CDR3 coding sequence is TGTGCCAGCAGCTTAACAGGTCCAGCTAACTATGGCTACACCTTC. The whole variable domain, remainder taken from reference TRBV7-9 and TRBJ1-2, is DTGVSQNPRHKITKRGQNVTFRCDPISEHNRLYWYRQTLGQGPEFLTYFQNEAQLEKSRLLSDRFSAERPKGSFSTLEIQRTEQGDSAMYLCASSLTGPANYGYTFGSGTRLTVV.

The chain links TRBV5-1 to TRBJ2-1, with 8 bases matching TRBD2. Trimming removed 7 bases from V and 0 bases from J; junction bases left unmatched: 3. The CDR3 length is 14 residues. Germline assignment: CDR1 SGHRS and CDR2 YFSETQ. CDR3 loop: CASSGGDSYNEQFF. The CDR3 bases are TGCGCCAGCTCCGGGGGGGACTCCTACAATGAGCAGTTCTTC.

The chain has TRBV19 and TRBJ1-4; the D is unclear. V was pared by 7 bases and J by 10 bases, with 10 bases between. In germline, CDR1 is LNHDA, CDR2 SQIVND (reference sequence). The CDR3 is made up of 11 amino acids. CDR3 loop: CASKRGAKLFF. In DNA form, the CDR3 reads TGTGCCAGTAAGCGCGGTGCAAAACTGTTTTTT.

The gene calls are TRBV28 and TRBJ2-2, with 7 nucleotides matching TRBD2. CDR1 MDHEN and CDR2 SYDVKM come from the germline V gene. The CDR3 consists of 19 residues. The V and J ends lost 3 bases and 4 bases, in that order; junction bases with no gene match: 17. CDR3 residues: CASSLTSRIYRISTGELFF. CDR3 nucleotide sequence: TGTGCCAGCAGTTTGACTAGCAGGATTTACCGTATAAGCACCGGGGAGCTGTTTTTT.

The rearrangement joins TRBV4-2 to TRBJ1-1, with D maybe TRBD1 (6 bases). The germline V gene has CDR1 LGHNA and CDR2 YNFKEQ. Trimming stripped 4 bases from V and 1 base from J, with 13 bases between. The CDR3 sequence is 15 residues long. The DNA of the CDR3 is TGTGCCAGCAGCCGCCAGGGGACACAGAACACTGAAGCTTTCTTT. Translating gives CASSRQGTQNTEAFF.

This clone was counted between two and nine times. The V and J genes are TRBV7-9 and TRBJ2-7; no firm D call. Per the germline V gene, CDR1 is SEHNR and CDR2 is FQNEAQ (reference sequence). V gave up 3 bases and J gave up 1 base, with 10 bases separating them. This CDR3 region has 14 residues. CDR3 nucleotide sequence: TGTGCCAGCAGCTTCGGAGCTGATTCCTACGAGCAGTACTTC. The encoded protein is CASSFGADSYEQYF.

The chain uses TRBV11-2 and TRBJ1-1; possible D gene TRBD1, 5 bases. Looked up from germline, CDR1 is SGHAT and CDR2 is FQNNGV. The CDR3 runs 13 residues. V was clipped by 5 bases and J by 2 bases, with 9 bases between them. This CDR3 reads CASSEQGNTEAFF. CDR3 sequence (DNA): TGTGCCAGCAGCGAGCAGGGTAACACTGAAGCTTTCTTT.

This chain connects TRBV27 to TRBJ1-1; D perhaps matches TRBD1 (6 bases). The CDR3 consists of 15 residues. Germline assignment: CDR1 MNHEY and CDR2 SMNVEV (reference sequence). V gave up 6 bases and J gave up 2 bases, with 16 bases separating them. The CDR3 spells CASRPSTGRNTEAFF. Written as DNA, the CDR3 is TGTGCCAGCAGGCCCTCCACAGGGCGAAACACTGAAGCTTTCTTT.

The genes are TRBV6-5 and TRBJ1-1; D not resolved. There are 13 residues in the CDR3. Trimming left V 11 bases short and J 1 base short, with 14 bases between. Germline V lookup: CDR1 MNHEY, CDR2 SVGAGI. In nucleotides, the CDR3 is TGTGCCGCCACCCAGTTCTGGAACACTGAAGCTTTCTTT. Residues: CAATQFWNTEAFF.

This clone showed up just a few times. This sample also contains other DNA sequences that code for the same CDR3. V gene TRBV5-1 combines with J gene TRBJ1-2; 9 positions agree with TRBD1. CDR1 is SGHRS and CDR2 is YFSETQ in the germline V gene. This CDR3 spans 14 amino acids. V lost 0 bases to trimming and J lost 7 bases; unmatched junction nucleotides: 4. CDR3 sequence: CASSLAGQGSGYTF. The CDR3, as DNA: TGCGCCAGCAGCTTGGCGGGACAGGGTTCTGGCTACACCTTC. Combining the CDR3 with reference TRBV5-1 and TRBJ1-2 gives the whole variable domain KAGVTQTPRYLIKTRGQQVTLSCSPISGHRSVSWYQQTPGQGLQFLFEYFSETQRNKGNFPGRFSGRQFSNSRSEMNVSTLELGDSALYLCASSLAGQGSGYTFGSGTRLTVV.

The chain has TRBV11-2 and TRBJ2-7; 8 bases match TRBD2. Germline values: CDR1 SGHAT, CDR2 FQNNGV. The CDR3 extends over 14 amino acids. V shed 7 bases and J 3 bases; nucleotides not matched to a gene: 8. CDR3 in DNA: TGTGCCAGCAACGGTGCCGGGAGGGACTACGAGCAGTACTTC. Its protein is CASNGAGRDYEQYF.

This clone was observed a handful of times. This chain connects TRBV7-3 to TRBJ2-1, with D possibly being TRBD1 (5 bases). CDR1 is SGHTA, CDR2 FQGTGA, per germline. V was shortened by 0 bases and J by 7 bases, with 13 bases between the two germline ends. This CDR3 region has 15 residues. CDR3 DNA sequence: TGTGCCAGCAGCTTAACACCAGAGCGACAGAATGAGCAGTTCTTC. Translating gives CASSLTPERQNEQFF.